The present entry profiles one T cell receptor (beta chain) with its context. The record originates from a study of T cells in Graves' hyperthyroidism and ophthalmopathy. Germline CDR1 reads DFQATT; CDR2 reads SNEGSKA (reference sequence). The CDR3 has 15 amino acids. Trimming removed 4 bases from V and 4 bases from J; junction bases left unmatched: 9. It was RNA transcripts that yielded the amplified TCR beta CDR3 regions. The primer set for the first-round RT-PCR of the TCR CDR3 was HTBI. MiXCR was run by TCRdb on the multiplex PCR reads, yielding one entry per CDR3 protein. The repertoire consists of roughly 250,000 distinct CDR3 sequences, with approximately 20% occurring once and the leading ten covering roughly 60%.

The sample consisted of blood. The V call is TRBV20-1, the J call TRBJ2-5; 10 nucleotides agree with TRBD2. The source of this sequence is a man aged 25-40 years with Graves' ophthalmopathy. The CDR3 reads CSAKMPSGSVETQYF. The CDR3 bases are TGCAGTGCTAAGATGCCTAGCGGGAGTGTAGAGACCCAGTACTTC.